Below are 23 T cell receptor beta chains sequenced from a single sample in a study of blood T cell repertoires in COVID-19 (dated by TCRdb to about 2020). Library generation was performed with the immunoSEQ multiplex PCR assay. The source is immuneACCESS, and TCRdb retained only in-frame sequences with V and J called. Part of the clones is not carried over; for the studies checked, unresolved V genes explain less than half of this, and the remainder is unexplained. This sample comprises 200,000 to 250,000 clones, about 90% of them detected only once. The ten most abundant clones make up 2.2% of the sample. The sequenced sample consisted of peripheral blood. These receptor sequences come from a woman aged 50 to 65 with acute or convalescent COVID-19.

This chain joins TRBV7-2 and TRBJ2-7; 9 nucleotides agree with TRBD2. After removal of 0 bases from V and 2 bases from J, the junction contained 2 bases not matched to a gene. Germline V lookup: CDR1 SGHTA, CDR2 FQGNSA. The CDR3 loop spans 15 amino acids. The CDR3 DNA is TGTGCCAGCAGCTTAGCTAGCGGGGGAACCTACGAGCAGTACTTC. Translation gives CASSLASGGTYEQYF.

J is TRBJ2-5 and V is TRBV20-1; 7 positions match TRBD2. The CDR3 has 18 residues. CDR1 is DFQATT and CDR2 is SNEGSKA in the germline V gene (reference sequence). The ends lost 3 bases at V and 1 base at J; junction bases unmatched: 17. The CDR3, as DNA: TGCAGTGCTAGTACTTCCTGGCTACTAGCGCCGTTCCAAGAGACCCAGTACTTC. Protein product: CSASTSWLLAPFQETQYF.

The chain is built from TRBV3-1 (or the pseudogene TRBV3-2) and TRBJ2-1, with 7 bases fitting TRBD2. The junction had 3 bases not matched to a gene; V was cut back by 4 bases and J by 9 bases. This CDR3 has 12 residues. CDR1 and CDR2 (germline): LGHDT, YNNKEL (reference sequence). The DNA for the CDR3 is TGTGCCAGCAGCCCAGGGACTATTGAGCAGTTCTTC. Translating it yields CASSPGTIEQFF.

The sample holds one count of this clone. The V and J genes are TRBV12-3 or TRBV12-4 and TRBJ2-7, with TRBD2 matching 7 bases. This CDR3 is built from 12 residues. J lost 6 bases, V lost 3 bases, and 2 bases had no gene match. The CDR3 protein is CASSFWGGEQYF. The CDR3 region has the DNA TGTGCCAGCAGTTTCTGGGGGGGCGAGCAGTACTTC.

CDR3 sequence reads: CASSLTGAEAFF. The CDR3 bases are TGTGCCAGCAGTCTAACAGGGGCTGAAGCTTTCTTT. This rearrangement joins TRBV12-3 or TRBV12-4 to TRBJ1-1, with 7 bases matching TRBD1. This CDR3 is 12 amino acids long. The ends lost 5 bases at V and 6 bases at J; junction bases unmatched: 3.

V is TRBV5-8 and J is TRBJ2-3; 14 bases line up with TRBD2. The germline CDR1 and CDR2 sequences are SGHTS and YDEGEE. The ends lost 3 bases at V and 2 bases at J; junction bases unmatched: 11. This CDR3 is built from 19 residues. In DNA, the CDR3 is TGTGCCAGCAGCTCGGGACTAGCGGGGGCGGGGGATCCCACAGATACGCAGTATTTT. Amino acids: CASSSGLAGAGDPTDTQYF.

The gene calls are TRBV6-2 or TRBV6-3 and TRBJ1-1; unclear D gene. The V gene lost 0 bases and the J gene lost 2 bases, with 4 bases spanning the gap. The CDR3 loop spans 13 amino acids. The germline V gene has CDR1 MNHEY and CDR2 SVGEGT. Written as DNA, the CDR3 is TGTGCCAGCAGTTACTCGACTAACACTGAAGCTTTCTTT. Its translation: CASSYSTNTEAFF.

The chain employs TRBV6-2 or TRBV6-3 and TRBJ1-5; 10 nucleotides agree with TRBD1. J was trimmed by 2 bases and V by 2 bases; bases with no gene match: 6. This CDR3 region has 17 residues. Germline assignment: CDR1 MNHEY and CDR2 SVGEGT. The CDR3 spells CASSYGDRGPRNQPQHF. The CDR3, as DNA: TGTGCCAGCAGTTACGGGGACAGGGGACCCCGCAATCAGCCCCAGCATTTT.

The chain couples TRBV4-2 to TRBJ1-1; unclear D gene. Germline CDR1 LGHNA, CDR2 YNFKEQ. This CDR3 comprises 15 residues. Trimming pared 4 bases from V and 1 base from J, leaving 13 bases between. DNA of the CDR3: TGTGCCAGCAGCCCAGACTATGGAGGGAACACTGAAGCTTTCTTT. It is translated as CASSPDYGGNTEAFF.

The CDR3 loop is CAVGTSGTQETQYF. The DNA for the CDR3 is TGTGCCGTTGGGACTAGCGGGACACAAGAGACCCAGTACTTC. The V and J genes are TRBV30 and TRBJ2-5; 13 positions match TRBD2. Germline lookup yields CDR1 GTSNPN and CDR2 SVGIG (reference sequence). Trimming took 8 bases from V and 2 from J; bases not matched to a gene: 5. This CDR3 comprises 14 residues.

This clone showed up just once. The chain couples TRBV7-2 to TRBJ2-7, with 10 bases fitting TRBD2. The trim removed 4 bases at V and 3 bases at J, leaving 6 bases unmatched. Germline CDR1 is SGHTA and CDR2 is FQGNSA. The CDR3 loop spans 15 amino acids. The chain's CDR3 is CASSSAWTSGYEQYF. In nucleotides, the CDR3 is TGTGCCAGCAGCTCCGCTTGGACTAGCGGCTACGAGCAGTACTTC.

The genes are TRBV7-2 and TRBJ1-3, with D unclear. The CDR3 is 13 residues long. CDR1 and CDR2 from the germline V gene are SGHTA and FQGNSA. V was cut by 2 bases and J by 10 bases, with 12 bases left in between. The CDR3 loop reads CASSLYVAETIYF. The CDR3 DNA reads as TGTGCCAGCAGCTTATACGTAGCGGAGACCATATATTTT.

The CDR3 DNA follows: TGTGCCAGCAGCTTAGGGACAGGGGGACTTGAGACCCAGTACTTC. This sequence encodes CASSLGTGGLETQYF. The chain joins TRBV7-2 to TRBJ2-5; 10 bases map to TRBD1. Germline assignment: CDR1 SGHTA and CDR2 FQGNSA. The CDR3 runs to 15 residues. With 1 base clipped from V and 5 bases from J, the junction kept 4 bases outside the gene matches.

This clone appeared a few times. V is TRBV4-1 and J is TRBJ2-3; possible D gene TRBD2, 5 bases. Trimming stripped 2 bases from V and 0 bases from J, with 12 bases between. CDR3 size: 16 residues. Germline-derived CDR1 and CDR2 are MGHRA and YSYEKL. In nucleotides, the CDR3 is TGCGCCAGCAGCCAACTCCCTGAGCGGAGCACAGATACGCAGTATTTT. Translated: CASSQLPERSTDTQYF.

This chain uses TRBV29-1 with TRBJ1-1, with D hard to call. The CDR3 covers 11 residues. The germline V gene has CDR1 SQVTM and CDR2 ANQGSEA. With 5 bases removed from V and 1 base from J, the gap between germline ends came to 5 bases. The CDR3 sequence is CSVPENTEAFF. CDR3 coding DNA: TGCAGCGTTCCAGAGAACACTGAAGCTTTCTTT.

The chain employs TRBV10-2 and TRBJ1-2; 8 bases fit TRBD1. This CDR3 has 15 amino acids. V trimming: 6 bases; J trimming: 3 bases; junction bases outside the gene matches: 9. CDR1 WSHSY and CDR2 SAAADI come from the germline V gene. Here the CDR3 DNA reads TGCGCCAGCAGCCCGACAGGGGAGGTCTACTATGGCTACACCTTC. Translating gives CASSPTGEVYYGYTF.

The J gene is TRBJ2-7, the V gene TRBV2, with TRBD1 identical over 9 bases. The germline gives CDR1 SNHLY, CDR2 FYNNEI. V was clipped by 6 bases and J by 4 bases; unmatched bases: 10. The CDR3 has 15 amino acids. The CDR3 bases are TGTGCCAGCAGCCCCAGCCGGGACAGGGAATACGAGCAGTACTTC. Its protein is CASSPSRDREYEQYF.

In DNA, the CDR3 is TGTGCCAGTAGTATACCGGGACAGGGGGCCGCGCAGTACTTC. This sequence encodes CASSIPGQGAAQYF. The J gene is TRBJ2-7, the V gene TRBV19; 12 bases are shared with TRBD1. J gave up 9 bases and V 2 bases, and 5 bases lay outside the gene matches. The CDR3 is 14 amino acids. Germline assignment: CDR1 LNHDA and CDR2 SQIVND (reference sequence).

CDR3 nucleotide sequence: TGTGCCAGCAGTGAAGGGGGAGTTGGGCAGCCCCAGCATTTT. Encoded protein: CASSEGGVGQPQHF. The chain links TRBV2 to TRBJ1-5; no clear D gene. V was pared by 1 base and J by 7 bases, with 11 bases between. Germline V gene data show CDR1 as SNHLY and CDR2 as FYNNEI. The CDR3 spans 14 residues.

J is TRBJ2-7 and V is TRBV23-1; 9 bases line up with TRBD2. TRBV23-1 is flagged as an ORF with uncertain function. The J segment lost 4 bases and the V segment lost 4 bases, leaving 8 bases of the junction unmatched. This CDR3 is 15 amino acids long. The DNA for the CDR3 is TGCGCCAGCAGTCTAACCGGGACTAGCTCGTACGAGCAGTACTTC. It specifies CASSLTGTSSYEQYF.

The chain has TRBV7-6 and TRBJ2-4, with 12 bases matching TRBD1. The length of the CDR3 is 16 residues. J lost 8 bases, V lost 5 bases, and 10 bases had no gene match. CDR1 SGHVS and CDR2 FNYEAQ come from the germline V gene. DNA for the CDR3: TGTGCCAGCAGCCCGGGACAGGGGGCGCTTGGAGACATTCAGTACTTC. Translation: CASSPGQGALGDIQYF.

V and J are TRBV11-2 and TRBJ2-3; D not resolved. The CDR3 runs 13 residues. V lost 7 bases and J 0 bases, leaving 8 bases between the germline ends. Germline lookup yields CDR1 SGHAT and CDR2 FQNNGV. The CDR3 is CASNIFSTDTQYF. CDR3 DNA: TGTGCCAGCAACATCTTTAGCACAGATACGCAGTATTTT.

The CDR3 region is CASSDLLLAGGSYNEQFF. Here the CDR3 DNA reads TGTGCCAGCAGTGACCTCCTCCTAGCGGGAGGGTCCTACAATGAGCAGTTCTTC. The V and J genes are TRBV25-1 and TRBJ2-1; 12 bases are shared with TRBD2. The germline CDR1 and CDR2 sequences are MGHDK and SYGVNS. This CDR3 has 18 residues. V trimming: 3 bases; J trimming: 1 base; junction bases outside the gene matches: 7.